The T cell receptor (beta chain) described here comes from a study of cytomegalovirus exposure and HLA in healthy donors. Across the whole study: A previous analysis identified 100 million or so unique TCR beta sequences derived from roughly 190 million T cells.

The PCR had 60 Vbeta and 13 Jbeta primers. Profiling relied on immunoSEQ multiplex PCR, and the TCRdb table lists in-frame clones only, not all of them. The sample has over 90,000 clones; over 75% are singletons. Trimming took 0 bases from V and 7 from J; bases not matched to a gene: 8. The CDR3 has 15 amino acids. CDR1 is SGDLS, CDR2 YYNGEE, per germline. The specimen was PBMCs. The V and J genes are TRBV9 and TRBJ2-7; TRBD2 aligns across 9 bases. This receptor was obtained from a man aged 40-49 years in good health and CMV-seropositive. The CDR3 here is CASSVGAGSGGEQYF. The DNA of the CDR3 is TGTGCCAGCAGCGTAGGAGCGGGAAGCGGGGGGGAGCAGTACTTC.